This TCR beta chain was found in a study of blood T cell repertoires in COVID-19 (TCRdb year 2020). Background on the whole study: Samples from collaborators originated in the United States, Italy and Spain and spanned both the acute and convalescent phases of COVID-19. Sample metadata almost always included a de-identified subject ID, COVID-19 status, age in years and sex. The repertoires were made available in a free public database intended to serve as a resource for research on the immune response to SARS-CoV-2. The samples were drawn from two sources: the first 160 participants of the ongoing ImmuneRACE study, and 1,254 subjects contributed by 6 global collaborators. Where available, HLA class I and class II types were taken from metadata supplied by the sample provider and were not determined by assay-based typing. The prospective study material was composed of cDNA or gDNA derived from T cells, B-cell-depleted T cells, or PBMCs. The dataset comprised deeply sampled blood TCRbeta repertoires from subjects exposed to, actively infected with, or recovered from COVID-19.

A remark on this clone: The antigen it recognizes is unknown. Base qualities are not at hand, and no much larger clone is one base apart.

Results and caveats for the whole study, not just this receptor: Clinical and demographic metadata were provided uncurated, with the amount varying by source and participant.

Trimming removed 0 bases from V and 7 bases from J; the gene matches leave 3 bases unexplained. The germline V gene provides CDR1 MNHEY and CDR2 SVGAGI. Measured from the cysteine to the phenylalanine, the CDR3 is 15 residues long. Left in the record is the CDR3 DNA by itself, 45 bases read in frame from the first base. Each collaborating institution followed its own protocols to collect whole blood in K2EDTA tubes. Collaborator samples were shipped for TCRbeta analysis as frozen whole blood, isolated PBMCs, or DNA extracted from either sample type. The immunoSEQ Assay, a bias-controlled multiplex PCR, was used to amplify TCRbeta CDR3 regions from genomic DNA. The authors' pipeline ran thus. Within the assay, amplification of reference gene primers was used to estimate how many nucleated cells each sample contained. To quantify the absolute abundance of each unique TCRbeta CDR3 rearrangement, sequence reads were collapsed and filtered. For each sample, productive Simpson clonality was calculated as the square root of Simpson's diversity index across productive rearrangements. The source is immuneACCESS, and TCRdb retained only in-frame sequences with V and J called. Part of the clones is not carried over; for the studies checked, unresolved V genes explain less than half of this, and the remainder is unexplained. V, J and clone size derive from that table, while D and trimming were established from the DNA sequence. The sample table records about 300,000 clones; around four fifths of these occur just once. Of the sample, 1% to 1.5% falls within the top ten clones.

The source is a woman aged 45-60 years with acute or convalescent COVID-19. In this chain, TRBV6-5 is recombined with TRBJ1-6; 7 central bases correspond to TRBD1. The sample was peripheral blood. Here is the DNA: TGTGCCAGCAGTTACTCCGGGACAGCAAATTCACCCCTCCACTTT. This gives the protein CASSYSGTANSPLHF.